The TCR beta chain under discussion was sequenced for a study of blood T cells in healthy people across ages. Regarding the study as a whole: TCR beta diversity per million T cells fell roughly linearly with age.

Regarding this clonotype: Its specificity is unknown.

The germline V gene encodes CDR1 DFQATT and CDR2 SNEGSKA (reference sequence). V lost 4 bases and J lost 5; bases outside the gene matches: 4. The CDR3 loop spans 13 amino acids. Each of the donors had ten milliliters of peripheral blood drawn into EDTA-treated Vacutainer tubes. Primed by a sample-barcoded 5' primer and a J-beta primer mix, a second PCR proceeded for roughly 7 to 11 cycles. MiXCR, run by TCRdb on the 5' RACE reads, gives a single entry per CDR3 protein. The sample lists about 1.1 million distinct CDR3 sequences; approximately 38% were seen once. The source of this sequence is a man aged 18 to 35 in good health. Sequenced sample: blood. The chain joins TRBV20-1 to TRBJ2-5, with 10 positions matching TRBD1. CDR3 nucleotide sequence: TGCAGTGCTACAACGGGACAGGGGGAGACCCAGTACTTC. Protein product: CSATTGQGETQYF.